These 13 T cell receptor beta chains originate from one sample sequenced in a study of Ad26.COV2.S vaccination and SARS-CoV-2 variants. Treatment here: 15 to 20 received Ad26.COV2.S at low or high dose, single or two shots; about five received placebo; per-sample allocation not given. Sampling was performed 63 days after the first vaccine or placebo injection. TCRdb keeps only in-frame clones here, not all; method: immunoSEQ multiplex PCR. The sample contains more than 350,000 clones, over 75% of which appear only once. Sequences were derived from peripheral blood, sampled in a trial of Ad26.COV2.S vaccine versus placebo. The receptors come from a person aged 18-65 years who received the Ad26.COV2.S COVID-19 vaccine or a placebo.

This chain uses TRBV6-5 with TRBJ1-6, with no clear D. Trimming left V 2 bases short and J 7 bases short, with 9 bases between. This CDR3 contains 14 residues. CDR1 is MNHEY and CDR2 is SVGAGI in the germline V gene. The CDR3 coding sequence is TGTGCCAGCAGTTACAAGGGAACAAATTCACCCCTCCACTTT. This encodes CASSYKGTNSPLHF.

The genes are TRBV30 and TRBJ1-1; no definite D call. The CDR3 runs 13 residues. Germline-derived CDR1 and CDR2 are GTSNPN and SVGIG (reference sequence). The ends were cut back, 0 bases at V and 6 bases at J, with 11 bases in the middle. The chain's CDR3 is CAWSVLGFSEAFF. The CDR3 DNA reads TGTGCCTGGAGTGTACTAGGGTTCTCTGAAGCTTTCTTT. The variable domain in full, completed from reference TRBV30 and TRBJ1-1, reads SQTIHQWPATLVQPVGSPLSLECTVEGTSNPNLYWYRQAAGRGLQLLFYSVGIGQISSEVPQNLSASRPQDRQFILSSKKLLLSDSGFYLCAWSVLGFSEAFFGQGTRLTVV.

CDR3 sequence (DNA): TGTGCCAGCAGCATCTGGACAGGTCTAGACACCGGGGAGCTGTTTTTT. This gives the protein CASSIWTGLDTGELFF. This chain connects TRBV7-9 to TRBJ2-2, with 7 bases aligning to TRBD1. Germline assignment: CDR1 SEHNR and CDR2 FQNEAQ (reference sequence). V lost 5 bases, J lost 3 bases, and 9 bases stayed unmatched. This CDR3 spans 16 amino acids. Filled out from reference TRBV7-9 and TRBJ2-2, the complete variable domain reads DTGVSQNPRHKITKRGQNVTFRCDPISEHNRLYWYRQTLGQGPEFLTYFQNEAQLEKSRLLSDRFSAERPKGSFSTLEIQRTEQGDSAMYLCASSIWTGLDTGELFFGEGSRLTVL.

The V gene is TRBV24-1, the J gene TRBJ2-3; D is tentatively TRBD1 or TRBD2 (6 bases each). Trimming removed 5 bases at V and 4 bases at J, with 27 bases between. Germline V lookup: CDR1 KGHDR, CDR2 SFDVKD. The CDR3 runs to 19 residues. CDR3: CATSGRQDRGGRPADTQYF. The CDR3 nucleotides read TGTGCCACCAGTGGTCGACAGGATAGAGGAGGGAGACCCGCAGATACGCAGTATTTT.

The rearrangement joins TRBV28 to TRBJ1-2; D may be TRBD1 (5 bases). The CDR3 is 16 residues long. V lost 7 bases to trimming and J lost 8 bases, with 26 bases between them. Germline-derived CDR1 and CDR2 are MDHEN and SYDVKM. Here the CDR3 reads CASTSGAVGVYEGYTF. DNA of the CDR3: TGTGCCAGCACATCTGGCGCAGTGGGGGTCTATGAGGGCTACACCTTC.

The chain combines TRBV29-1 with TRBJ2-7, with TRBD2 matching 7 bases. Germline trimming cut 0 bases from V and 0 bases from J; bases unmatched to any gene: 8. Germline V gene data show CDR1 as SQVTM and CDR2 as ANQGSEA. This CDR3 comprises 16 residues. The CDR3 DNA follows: TGCAGCGTTGAAGATCCCCTAGCGGCCAACTCCTACGAGCAGTACTTC. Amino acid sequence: CSVEDPLAANSYEQYF.

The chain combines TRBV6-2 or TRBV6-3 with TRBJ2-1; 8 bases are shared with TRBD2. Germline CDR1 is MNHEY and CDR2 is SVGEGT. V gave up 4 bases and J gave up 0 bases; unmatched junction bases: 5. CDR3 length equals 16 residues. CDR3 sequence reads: CASSSELAASYNEQFF. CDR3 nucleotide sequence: TGTGCCAGCAGTTCCGAACTAGCGGCCTCCTACAATGAGCAGTTCTTC.

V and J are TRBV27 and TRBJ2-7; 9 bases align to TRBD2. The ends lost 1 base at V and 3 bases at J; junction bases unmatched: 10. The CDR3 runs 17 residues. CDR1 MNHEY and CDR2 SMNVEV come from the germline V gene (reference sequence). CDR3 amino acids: CASSLYSSGTPIYEQYF. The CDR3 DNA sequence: TGTGCCAGCAGTTTATACTCTAGCGGGACTCCCATCTACGAGCAGTACTTC.

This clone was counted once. For the CDR3, the DNA is TGTGCCAGCAGCCTCTCGGGACAGGGAGGAGAAAAACTGTTTTTT. Translating gives CASSLSGQGGEKLFF. V and J are TRBV7-8 and TRBJ1-4; 9 bases map to TRBD1. CDR3 length: 15 amino acids. With 5 bases clipped from V and 8 bases from J, the junction kept 9 bases outside the gene matches. Germline lookup yields CDR1 SGHVS and CDR2 FQNEAQ.

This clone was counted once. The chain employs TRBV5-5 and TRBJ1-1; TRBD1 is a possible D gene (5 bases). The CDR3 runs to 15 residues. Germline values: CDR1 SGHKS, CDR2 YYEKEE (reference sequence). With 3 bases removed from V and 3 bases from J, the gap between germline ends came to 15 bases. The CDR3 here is CASSSLAGRDTEAFF. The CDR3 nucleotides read TGTGCCAGCAGCTCCCTGGCAGGGAGGGACACTGAAGCTTTCTTT. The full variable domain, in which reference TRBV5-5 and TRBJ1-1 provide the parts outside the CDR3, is DAGVTQSPTHLIKTRGQQVTLRCSPISGHKSVSWYQQVLGQGPQFIFQYYEKEERGRGNFPDRFSARQFPNYSSELNVNALLLGDSALYLCASSSLAGRDTEAFFGQGTRLTVV.

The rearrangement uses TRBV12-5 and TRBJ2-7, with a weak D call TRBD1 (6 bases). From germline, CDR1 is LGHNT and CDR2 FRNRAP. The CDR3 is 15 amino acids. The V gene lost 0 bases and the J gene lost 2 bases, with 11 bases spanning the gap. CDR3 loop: CASGLVPAGAYEQYF. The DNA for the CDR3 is TGTGCTAGTGGTTTGGTACCGGCAGGGGCCTACGAGCAGTACTTC.

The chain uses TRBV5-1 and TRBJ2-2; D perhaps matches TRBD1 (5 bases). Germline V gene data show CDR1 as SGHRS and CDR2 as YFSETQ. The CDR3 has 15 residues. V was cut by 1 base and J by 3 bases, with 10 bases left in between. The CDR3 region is CASSLSPGYTGELFF. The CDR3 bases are TGCGCCAGCAGCTTGAGTCCAGGGTACACCGGGGAGCTGTTTTTT.

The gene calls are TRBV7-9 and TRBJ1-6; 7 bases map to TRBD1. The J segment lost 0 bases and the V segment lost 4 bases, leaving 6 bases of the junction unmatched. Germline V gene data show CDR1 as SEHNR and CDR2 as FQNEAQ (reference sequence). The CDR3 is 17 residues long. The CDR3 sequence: CASSSGQAHSYNSPLHF. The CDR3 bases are TGTGCCAGCAGCTCCGGACAGGCCCACTCCTATAATTCACCCCTCCACTTT.